Below, 32 T cell receptor beta chains from the same sample are listed, as sequenced in a study of blood T cell repertoires in COVID-19. Repertoires were generated with immunoSEQ multiplex PCR, while TCRdb's copy carries only in-frame clones and drops some. The table lists tens of thousands of clones, around 80% of them singletons. Specimen: peripheral blood. The receptors stem from a woman of 80 years or more with acute or convalescent COVID-19.

The genes are TRBV7-8 and TRBJ2-6, with D hard to call. This CDR3 has 15 residues. The V end lost 1 base, the J end lost 0 bases, and 4 bases lay between the germline ends. The germline V gene has CDR1 SGHVS and CDR2 FQNEAQ. CDR3 amino acids: CASSLESSGANVLTF. The DNA for the CDR3 is TGTGCCAGCAGCTTAGAGAGCTCTGGGGCCAACGTCCTGACTTTC.

This sequence joins TRBV7-3 and TRBJ2-1, with D perhaps TRBD1 (6 bases). The CDR3 has 16 amino acids. Trimming stripped 1 base from V and 3 bases from J, with 13 bases between. From germline, CDR1 is SGHTA and CDR2 FQGTGA. The CDR3 reads CASSLSLGGVYNEQFF. CDR3 nucleotide sequence: TGTGCCAGCAGCTTAAGCCTAGGGGGTGTCTACAATGAGCAGTTCTTC.

This chain joins TRBV10-1 and TRBJ1-2, with 8 nucleotides matching TRBD1. CDR1 WNHNN and CDR2 SYGVQD come from the germline V gene (reference sequence). The ends lost 10 bases at V and 6 bases at J; junction bases unmatched: 10. This CDR3 has 13 residues. The DNA of the CDR3 is TGCGCCAACAGACCTGAGACAGGGGATGGCTACACCTTC. It specifies CANRPETGDGYTF.

DNA of the CDR3: TGTGCCAGCAGTGAAGCTCCTAACTCCAGGTACGAGCAGTACTTC. Residues: CASSEAPNSRYEQYF. This chain uses TRBV6-1 with TRBJ2-7; unclear D gene. V was trimmed by 0 bases and J by 4 bases, leaving 13 bases between them. Germline values: CDR1 MNHNS, CDR2 SASEGT. CDR3 size: 15 residues.

V usage is TRBV9 and J usage is TRBJ2-7; 9 nucleotides match TRBD1. The CDR3 is 15 residues long. CDR1 SGDLS and CDR2 YYNGEE come from the germline V gene. The J segment lost 4 bases and the V segment lost 3 bases, leaving 8 bases of the junction unmatched. The CDR3 protein is CASSEGTGRAYEQYF. CDR3 DNA: TGTGCCAGCAGCGAGGGGACAGGGAGGGCGTACGAGCAGTACTTC.

The chain combines TRBV7-9 with TRBJ1-5; TRBD1 might be the D (6 bases). V was pared by 4 bases and J by 5 bases, with 21 bases between. The CDR3 is 17 residues long. Looked up from germline, CDR1 is SEHNR and CDR2 is FQNEAQ (reference sequence). The CDR3 loop is CASSSTSWDISDQPQHF. CDR3 nucleotides: TGTGCCAGCAGCTCCACGTCCTGGGACATATCAGATCAGCCCCAGCATTTT.

This clone was seen only once. V usage is TRBV2 and J usage is TRBJ2-1; 7 bases are a match to TRBD2. Trimming at V came to 2 bases and at J to 4 bases, leaving 8 bases not matched to a gene. CDR3 size: 16 residues. From germline, CDR1 is SNHLY and CDR2 FYNNEI. The CDR3 DNA follows: TGTGCCAGCAGTGAAAAAAGCGGGATATTTTACAATGAGCAGTTCTTC. It translates to CASSEKSGIFYNEQFF.

The chain links TRBV5-1 to TRBJ2-2, with 15 bases fitting TRBD2. CDR1 and CDR2 from the germline V gene are SGHRS and YFSETQ. CDR3 length: 16 residues. V dropped 4 bases and J dropped 6; count of bases not matched to a gene: 4. The CDR3 sequence is CASSQGLAGGAGELFF. In DNA, the CDR3 is TGCGCCAGCAGCCAAGGACTAGCGGGAGGGGCCGGGGAGCTGTTTTTT.

The genes are TRBV7-2 and TRBJ2-7, with 9 bases identical to TRBD1. Trimming removed 0 bases from V and 7 bases from J; junction bases left unmatched: 4. Looked up from germline, CDR1 is SGHTA and CDR2 is FQGNSA. The CDR3 has 14 residues. CDR3 residues: CASSLANRGREQYF. The CDR3 nucleotides are TGTGCCAGCAGCTTAGCTAACAGGGGGCGAGAGCAGTACTTC.

The chain employs TRBV7-2 and TRBJ1-2; D is perhaps TRBD1 (5 bases). CDR3 length: 14 residues. Between the trimmed V and J ends, which lost 3 bases and 7 bases, there was a span of 15 bases. CDR1 and CDR2 (germline): SGHTA, FQGNSA. CDR3 DNA sequence: TGTGCCAGCAGCTTGGCCCAGGGAAGGGGTGGCTACACCTTC. It yields the protein CASSLAQGRGGYTF.

The V and J genes are TRBV27 and TRBJ1-2; weak D call: TRBD1 (5 bases). Trimming stripped 4 bases from V and 9 bases from J, with 18 bases between. The CDR3 is 14 residues long. Germline assignment: CDR1 MNHEY and CDR2 SMNVEV (reference sequence). CDR3 in amino acids: CASSSLRGVSSYTF. Written as DNA, the CDR3 is TGTGCCAGCAGTTCCCTTCGGGGGGTTTCGAGCTACACCTTC.

The chain uses TRBV6-2 or TRBV6-3 and TRBJ2-7, with D perhaps TRBD2 (6 bases). Deletions cut 4 bases from V and 2 bases from J, with 15 bases between. Germline V gives CDR1 MNHEY, CDR2 SVGEGT. The CDR3 consists of 15 residues. The CDR3 coding sequence is TGTGCCAGCAGTTGGCTCCGGGACTCCCCCTACGAGCAGTACTTC. Translating gives CASSWLRDSPYEQYF.

The chain employs TRBV28 and TRBJ2-7; D uncertain. Germline V gene sequence: CDR1 MDHEN, CDR2 SYDVKM. The CDR3 has 13 amino acids. The V and J ends lost 7 bases and 0 bases respectively, with 10 bases between them. The DNA for the CDR3 is TGTGCCAGCATGCCGCCTAACTCCTACGAGCAGTACTTC. Protein product: CASMPPNSYEQYF.

The chain recombines TRBV27 with TRBJ2-3, with D possibly TRBD1 on 7 matching bases. The V gene's germline CDR1 is MNHEY and CDR2 SMNVEV (reference sequence). The CDR3 has 15 residues. Trimming left V 2 bases short and J 3 bases short, with 12 bases between. CDR3 bases: TGTGCCAGCAGTTTAAGGTCAGGGGGGACAGATACGCAGTATTTT. As protein: CASSLRSGGTDTQYF.

The chain carries TRBV5-1 and TRBJ1-1; D gene unclear. The V gene's germline CDR1 is SGHRS and CDR2 YFSETQ. The CDR3 runs to 13 residues. The V end was cut by 2 bases, the J end by 6 bases, with 11 bases between. The CDR3 here is CASSFTRGAEAFF. DNA for the CDR3: TGCGCCAGCAGCTTCACCCGAGGTGCTGAAGCTTTCTTT. The whole variable domain, remainder taken from reference TRBV5-1 and TRBJ1-1, is KAGVTQTPRYLIKTRGQQVTLSCSPISGHRSVSWYQQTPGQGLQFLFEYFSETQRNKGNFPGRFSGRQFSNSRSEMNVSTLELGDSALYLCASSFTRGAEAFFGQGTRLTVV.

V gene TRBV29-1 combines with J gene TRBJ1-2; D gene ambiguous. The V and J ends lost 6 bases and 0 bases respectively, with 8 bases between them. There are 12 residues in the CDR3. CDR1 and CDR2 (germline): SQVTM, ANQGSEA. CDR3 nucleotides: TGCAGCGTCAAAGCGACTAACTATGGCTACACCTTC. This translates into CSVKATNYGYTF.

The rearrangement links TRBV5-4 to TRBJ1-4, with D perhaps matching TRBD1 (6 bases). V lost 0 bases and J 7 bases, leaving 10 bases between the germline ends. Germline V CDR1 and CDR2: SGHNT, YYREEE (reference sequence). This CDR3 is 14 amino acids long. DNA for the CDR3: TGTGCCAGCAGCTTGGACAGGGTGCTTGAAAAACTGTTTTTT. Its translation: CASSLDRVLEKLFF.

The gene calls are TRBV13 and TRBJ1-2, with D possibly matching TRBD1 (5 bases). Per germline, CDR1 PRHDT and CDR2 FYEKMQ (reference sequence). CDR3 size: 12 residues. V was clipped by 3 bases and J by 5 bases, with 7 bases between them. The CDR3 region is CASSLDKYGYTF. As DNA, the CDR3 is TGTGCCAGCAGCTTGGACAAATATGGCTACACCTTC.

The chain carries TRBV12-3 or TRBV12-4 and TRBJ2-5; 7 bases are shared with TRBD2. The CDR3 extends over 13 amino acids. With 1 base clipped from V and 5 bases from J, the junction kept 1 base outside the gene matches. In DNA, the CDR3 is TGTGCCAGCAGTTTAGATAGCGGGGAGACCCAGTACTTC. Its translation: CASSLDSGETQYF.

This clone was seen a few times. The rearrangement links TRBV15 to TRBJ2-5; maybe TRBD1 (6 bases). V lost 0 bases and J lost 9, with 14 bases in between. The V gene's germline CDR1 is LNHNV and CDR2 YYDKDF (reference sequence). CDR3 length equals 14 residues. CDR3 coding DNA: TGTGCCACCAGCAGAGAGCAGCCGGGACATCCCCAGTACTTC. Translating gives CATSREQPGHPQYF.

The CDR3 loop is CSASGRGETQYF. The CDR3 region has the DNA TGCAGTGCTAGTGGACGGGGAGAGACCCAGTACTTC. This sequence joins TRBV20-1 and TRBJ2-5, with D perhaps TRBD2 (5 bases). Germline loops: CDR1 DFQATT, CDR2 SNEGSKA (reference sequence). Trimming took off 3 bases at V and 4 bases at J, with 9 bases between the two ends. The CDR3 has 12 residues.

The V and J genes are TRBV11-2 and TRBJ2-1; 8 bases agree with TRBD1. CDR1 and CDR2 from the germline V gene are SGHAT and FQNNGV. This CDR3 is built from 15 residues. V was pared by 1 base and J by 3 bases, with 2 bases of the junction left unmatched. This chain's CDR3 is CASSLGQGNYNEQFF. The DNA for the CDR3 is TGTGCCAGCAGCTTAGGACAGGGGAACTACAATGAGCAGTTCTTC.

The chain links TRBV7-3 to TRBJ2-2; 8 nucleotides match TRBD1. CDR1 and CDR2 (germline): SGHTA, FQGTGA. V trimming: 4 bases; J trimming: 5 bases; junction bases outside the gene matches: 3. CDR3 size: 14 residues. This CDR3 reads CASSSQGATGELFF. The CDR3 coding sequence is TGTGCCAGCAGCTCTCAGGGGGCAACCGGGGAGCTGTTTTTT.

The rearrangement uses TRBV6-6 and TRBJ2-5; D remains ambiguous. CDR3 size: 15 residues. Germline loops: CDR1 MNHNY, CDR2 SVGAGI (reference sequence). Between the trimmed V and J ends, which lost 3 bases and 5 bases, there was a span of 16 bases. CDR3: CASSYSLGQAETQYF. The CDR3, as DNA: TGTGCCAGCAGTTATTCCCTTGGGCAGGCGGAGACCCAGTACTTC.

This clone has only a few counts. The rearrangement links TRBV9 to TRBJ1-2; weak D call: TRBD1 (5 bases). CDR1 SGDLS and CDR2 YYNGEE come from the germline V gene. The CDR3 covers 15 residues. The germline V and J ends were trimmed by 4 bases and 2 bases, with 15 bases remaining between them. CDR3 residues: CASSQGAGQNYGYTF. For the CDR3, the DNA is TGTGCCAGCAGCCAAGGGGCCGGCCAAAACTATGGCTACACCTTC.

The CDR3 DNA follows: TGTGCCAGCAGTCTCAGGGGGCCGCCCGGAACGGCTTTCTTT. It specifies CASSLRGPPGTAFF. The chain has TRBV28 and TRBJ1-1, with 8 positions matching TRBD1. Germline V lookup: CDR1 MDHEN, CDR2 SYDVKM. The CDR3 extends over 14 amino acids. The V and J ends lost 5 bases and 11 bases, in that order; junction bases with no gene match: 13.

CDR3 in amino acids: CASSFRLAGGLAGELFF. The CDR3 bases are TGTGCCAGCAGTTTCCGACTAGCGGGAGGACTGGCCGGGGAGCTGTTTTTT. V and J are TRBV27 and TRBJ2-2; 13 bases match TRBD2. Germline CDR1 is MNHEY and CDR2 is SMNVEV (reference sequence). The V segment lost 3 bases and the J segment 6 bases; nucleotides outside the gene matches: 7. CDR3 length: 17 residues.

V usage is TRBV18 and J usage is TRBJ1-1, with no clear D. The CDR3 length is 13 residues. Germline V gene lookup returns CDR1 KGHSH and CDR2 LQKENI. V was shortened by 3 bases and J by 0 bases, with 5 bases between the two germline ends. The CDR3 here is CASSPQLNTEAFF. The CDR3 DNA reads as TGTGCCAGCTCACCCCAGTTGAACACTGAAGCTTTCTTT.

This clone was detected only once. The V call is TRBV28, the J call TRBJ1-2, with D unresolved. Trimming stripped 8 bases from V and 4 bases from J, with 14 bases between. The CDR3 contains 13 residues. Germline CDR1 and CDR2: MDHEN and SYDVKM. CDR3: CASGGRPSYGYTF. CDR3 nucleotides: TGTGCCAGCGGAGGCCGACCTAGCTATGGCTACACCTTC.

The chain has TRBV7-6 and TRBJ2-2; TRBD2 matches at 9 bases. V was clipped by 2 bases and J by 7 bases; unmatched bases: 20. The CDR3 contains 20 residues. Germline-derived CDR1 and CDR2 are SGHVS and FNYEAQ. CDR3 in DNA: TGTGCCAGCAGCTTATCTGCCTCGACAGCCCTAGCGGGAAAGCGCGGGGAGCTGTTTTTT. Translated, it gives CASSLSASTALAGKRGELFF. Supplemented by reference TRBV7-6 and TRBJ2-2, the full variable domain reads GAGVSQSPRYKVTKRGQDVALRCDPISGHVSLYWYRQALGQGPEFLTYFNYEAQQDKSGLPNDRFSAERPEGSISTLTIQRTEQRDSAMYRCASSLSASTALAGKRGELFFGEGSRLTVL.

V gene TRBV7-2 combines with J gene TRBJ2-1; a possible D gene is TRBD2 (5 bases). The germline gives CDR1 SGHTA, CDR2 FQGNSA. Trimming cost V 4 bases and J 7 bases, with 20 bases left between them. The CDR3 length is 16 residues. The CDR3 DNA is TGTGCCAGCAGCTGGGGAACCGGACTGGCTTCAAATGAGCAGTTCTTC. Amino acids: CASSWGTGLASNEQFF. Full variable domain (missing parts from reference TRBV7-2 and TRBJ2-1): GAGVSQSPSNKVTEKGKDVELRCDPISGHTALYWYRQSLGQGLEFLIYFQGNSAPDKSGLPSDRFSAERTGGSVSTLTIQRTQQEDSAVYLCASSWGTGLASNEQFFGPGTRLTVL.

V usage is TRBV29-1 and J usage is TRBJ1-2, with D perhaps matching TRBD1 (5 bases). CDR1 and CDR2 from the germline V gene are SQVTM and ANQGSEA. The CDR3 totals 13 residues. Deletions cut 2 bases from V and 4 bases from J, with 11 bases between. CDR3 nucleotides: TGCAGCGTTGAATCGGGGGGTGTCTATGGCTACACCTTC. It specifies CSVESGGVYGYTF.